This TCR beta chain was recovered during a study of human T cells and chemical hapten exposure. TCRdb redid the calling of the RACE reads with MiXCR, one entry per CDR3 protein. There are around 300,000 distinct CDR3 sequences in the sample; roughly 6% occur only once, and about 8.7% lies in the top ten. This clonotype showed up just a few times. Time point in this sample: pre-sensitization, week 0. Treatment reported: therapeutic diphenylcyclopropenone sensitization with weekly scalp DPC. The clonotype originates from a woman aged 18-29 years with alopecia areata. Some clones in this sample may be carry-over from other donors' samples. Material: whole blood, obtained in connection with sensitization to the hapten diphenylcyclopropenone (DPC).

CDR3 protein: CASSLNLSPNEQFF. DNA of the CDR3: TGTGCCAGCAGCTTGAATCTTTCCCCCAATGAGCAGTTCTTC. The chain joins TRBV11-2 to TRBJ2-1, with D unclear. CDR1 and CDR2 (germline): SGHAT, FQNNGV. Trimming left V 3 bases short and J 6 bases short, with 12 bases between. The CDR3 is 14 amino acids.